This T cell receptor (beta chain) was obtained from a study of shared clonotypes between healthy human individuals. General observations from the study: Memory subsets had estimated richness that was generally smaller than that of naive subsets. The low donor count limited represented genetic and exposure-history diversity. Non-shared clonotypes displayed generation probabilities falling below those of clonotypes present in all four donors.

Sequencing was performed with immunoSEQ multiplex PCR; in TCRdb, only in-frame clones are kept and a portion is missing. The table includes about 990,000 clones, approximately 80% detected once. Comments on this clone: Its antigen is not identified.

The ends lost 7 bases at V and 3 bases at J; junction bases unmatched: 11. Germline V CDR1 and CDR2: MDHEN, SYDVKM. The CDR3 length is 15 residues. This receptor was obtained from a man between 18 and 35 years old in good health. Some clones in this sample may be carry-over from other donors' samples. Sequencing was carried out using memory CD4+ T cells from PBMCs. Subset specified: CD45RA-negative fraction. The V gene is TRBV28, the J gene TRBJ2-7; 8 nucleotides match TRBD2. CDR3 nucleotides: TGTGCCAGCAACCAGCTAGCGGGTCCCCTCTACGAGCAGTACTTC. Amino acids: CASNQLAGPLYEQYF.